Presented here are 19 T cell receptor beta chains from one specimen sequenced in a study of CD8 T cells in ankylosing spondylitis. Study-level points and caveats: A motif in TCR beta, a set of under ten highly homologous variants, appeared characteristic of ankylosing spondylitis blood.

No antigen has been assigned to these receptors. TCRdb used MiXCR to reprocess the 5' RACE reads, holding one entry per CDR3 protein. In the table there are about 510,000 distinct CDR3 sequences, approximately 5% of which are singletons. The sample comprised blood, either unsorted or a sorted T cell fraction (not recorded which). The receptor source for this set is a male donor with ankylosing spondylitis.

This clonotype was recorded at least ten times. The V and J genes are TRBV20-1 and TRBJ1-2; tentative D call: TRBD1 (6 bases). This CDR3 comprises 12 residues. CDR1 and CDR2 from the germline V gene are DFQATT and SNEGSKA (reference sequence). V gave up 1 base and J gave up 7 bases, with 10 bases separating them. Here the CDR3 reads CSARVGAGGYTF. The CDR3 DNA is TGCAGTGCTAGAGTGGGGGCCGGTGGCTACACCTTC.

This clonotype came up a few times. The chain is built from TRBV18 and TRBJ1-4; D might be TRBD1 (5 bases). V dropped 1 base and J dropped 8 bases, with 14 bases sitting between them. Germline CDR1 reads KGHSH; CDR2 reads LQKENI. The CDR3 is 15 amino acids. The CDR3 loop is CASSPRKGRGEKLFF. CDR3 coding DNA: TGTGCCAGCTCACCACGGAAGGGGCGAGGAGAAAAACTGTTTTTT.

This clonotype was recorded many times. This rearrangement joins TRBV5-1 to TRBJ1-1; a weak D match, TRBD1 (5 bases). The V gene's germline CDR1 is SGHRS and CDR2 YFSETQ. Between the trimmed V and J ends, which lost 1 base and 4 bases, there was a span of 14 bases. The CDR3 length is 15 residues. CDR3 in DNA: TGCGCCAGCAGCTTGTACGGCAGGGAGGGCACTGAAGCTTTCTTT. This codes for CASSLYGREGTEAFF.

The sample holds many counts of this clonotype. The rearrangement links TRBV29-1 to TRBJ2-1; D unresolved. Germline assignment: CDR1 SQVTM and CDR2 ANQGSEA. V shed 0 bases and J shed 12 bases, with 0 bases lying between them. The CDR3 covers 8 residues. CDR3 region: CSVEEQFF. The CDR3 nucleotides read TGCAGCGTTGAAGAGCAGTTCTTC.

This clonotype came up many times. V gene TRBV4-1 combines with J gene TRBJ1-1; D unclear. CDR1 is MGHRA and CDR2 is YSYEKL in the germline V gene. CDR3 length equals 15 residues. Trimming removed 0 bases from V and 0 bases from J, with 8 bases in between. CDR3 DNA: TGCGCCAGCAGCCAAGAACCGGCAATGAACACTGAAGCTTTCTTT. This translates into CASSQEPAMNTEAFF.

This clonotype was counted at least ten times. The chain combines TRBV7-2 with TRBJ1-1; D is possibly TRBD1 (5 bases). The germline gives CDR1 SGHTA, CDR2 FQGNSA. The CDR3 runs to 16 residues. V lost 3 bases to trimming and J lost 2 bases, with 16 bases between them. The CDR3 loop reads CASSFFLGQANTEAFF. CDR3 in DNA: TGTGCCAGCAGCTTCTTCCTGGGGCAGGCTAACACTGAAGCTTTCTTT.

A few counts support this clonotype. This sequence joins TRBV5-1 and TRBJ2-1, with 11 bases lining up with TRBD2. The CDR3 contains 16 residues. Germline values: CDR1 SGHRS, CDR2 YFSETQ. V lost 4 bases to trimming and J lost 6 bases; unmatched junction nucleotides: 9. In DNA, the CDR3 is TGCGCCAGCAGCCAAGGGGCTAGCGGGGGGTTCAATGAGCAGTTCTTC. Its translation is CASSQGASGGFNEQFF.

The table lists this clonotype with many counts. This chain joins TRBV20-1 and TRBJ2-1, with a possible D match to TRBD2 (6 bases). V lost 6 bases to trimming and J lost 0 bases, with 12 bases between them. The germline V gene encodes CDR1 DFQATT and CDR2 SNEGSKA (reference sequence). The CDR3 extends over 14 amino acids. The CDR3 sequence is CSAMHGSSYNEQFF. As DNA, the CDR3 is TGCAGTGCCATGCACGGGAGCTCCTACAATGAGCAGTTCTTC.

At least ten counts were recorded for this clonotype. The chain is built from TRBV11-1 and TRBJ2-3; 8 positions match TRBD1. The CDR3 has 15 residues. CDR1 and CDR2 from the germline V gene are SGHAT and FQDESV (reference sequence). The trim removed 2 bases at V and 3 bases at J, leaving 4 bases unmatched. This chain's CDR3 is CASSLRQGRTDTQYF. CDR3 nucleotide sequence: TGTGCCAGCAGCTTACGACAGGGGAGGACAGATACGCAGTATTTT. Together with reference TRBV11-1 and TRBJ2-3, the CDR3 gives the full variable domain: EAEVAQSPRYKITEKSQAVAFWCDPISGHATLYWYRQILGQGPELLVQFQDESVVDDSQLPKDRFSAERLKGVDSTLKIQPAELGDSAMYLCASSLRQGRTDTQYFGPGTRLTVL.

This clonotype came up many times. The V call is TRBV4-1, the J call TRBJ2-1; 13 nucleotides agree with TRBD2. V lost 2 bases and J lost 2; bases outside the gene matches: 3. There are 17 residues in the CDR3. The germline V gene encodes CDR1 MGHRA and CDR2 YSYEKL. The CDR3, as DNA: TGCGCCAGCAGCCAAACACTAGCGGGAGGGCCCTACAATGAGCAGTTCTTC. Translation: CASSQTLAGGPYNEQFF.

This clonotype was seen ten or more times. V is TRBV7-9 and J is TRBJ2-3, with 10 positions matching TRBD2. CDR1 is SEHNR, CDR2 FQNEAQ, per germline (reference sequence). Trimming took 2 bases from V and 4 from J; bases not matched to a gene: 6. CDR3 length: 16 residues. The CDR3, as DNA: TGTGCCAGCAGCTTATGGGCTAGCGGGAGTGCAGATACGCAGTATTTT. It translates to CASSLWASGSADTQYF.

This clonotype has just a few counts. The chain couples TRBV28 to TRBJ2-7; D possibly corresponds to TRBD1 (5 bases). CDR1 is MDHEN, CDR2 SYDVKM, per germline. V was cut by 6 bases and J by 0 bases, with 21 bases left in between. CDR3 length: 17 residues. As DNA, the CDR3 is TGTGCCAGCAGGGCCCGAAGACAGCGAGTAAGCTCCTACGAGCAGTACTTC. Translation gives CASRARRQRVSSYEQYF.

In its sample, this clonotype was seen a few times. V is TRBV6-5 and J is TRBJ1-5, with 8 bases matching TRBD1. The CDR3 sequence is 12 residues long. Germline CDR1 is MNHEY and CDR2 is SVGAGI. J gave up 7 bases and V 6 bases, and 2 bases lay outside the gene matches. The chain's CDR3 is CASRQGDQPQHF. Here the CDR3 DNA reads TGTGCCAGCAGACAGGGGGACCAGCCCCAGCATTTT.

This clonotype was observed at least ten times. This sequence joins TRBV5-5 and TRBJ2-2; possibly TRBD2 for D (6 bases). Trimming took 0 bases from V and 8 from J, leaving 17 bases between them. The CDR3 has 16 residues. From germline, CDR1 is SGHKS and CDR2 YYEKEE (reference sequence). The CDR3 coding sequence is TGTGCCAGCAGCTTGGACTGGGGGGATCCTGGTGGGGAGCTGTTTTTT. Its translation: CASSLDWGDPGGELFF.

The sample holds many counts of this clonotype. The gene calls are TRBV28 and TRBJ1-5, with D possibly TRBD1 on 5 matching bases. The CDR3 has 16 amino acids. With 3 bases removed from V and 3 bases from J, the gap between germline ends came to 15 bases. Germline CDR1 and CDR2: MDHEN and SYDVKM. For the CDR3, the DNA is TGTGCCAGCAGTTTGGGGGGGTCCAACCACAATCAGCCCCAGCATTTT. This codes for CASSLGGSNHNQPQHF.

The chain links TRBV20-1 to TRBJ1-1; D unresolved. This CDR3 has 12 amino acids. CDR1 is DFQATT, CDR2 SNEGSKA, per germline (reference sequence). The DNA for the CDR3 is TGCAGGATCCTCGGACCGAACACTGAAGCTTTCTTT. Protein product: CRILGPNTEAFF.

This clonotype was seen at least ten times. The chain carries TRBV29-1 and TRBJ1-2; D gene ambiguous. The CDR3 has 13 residues. Trimming shortened V by 7 bases and J by 3 bases, and 15 bases separated the two germline ends. From germline, CDR1 is SQVTM and CDR2 ANQGSEA. CDR3 nucleotides: TGCAGCGCGCGGGTACTACCCGACTATGGCTACACCTTC. It specifies CSARVLPDYGYTF.

V is TRBV6-1 and J is TRBJ2-2, with D perhaps being TRBD1 or TRBD2 (5 bases each). The CDR3 is 15 residues long. The V end was cut by 6 bases, the J end by 7 bases, with 18 bases between. Per germline, CDR1 MNHNS and CDR2 SASEGT. Here the CDR3 reads CASRQEGMGVGELFF. CDR3 bases: TGTGCCAGCAGACAGGAAGGGATGGGGGTCGGGGAGCTGTTTTTT.

This clonotype appeared a few times. The genes are TRBV18 and TRBJ2-7; TRBD2 agrees at 16 bases. With V trimmed by 3 bases and J by 2 bases, 4 bases remained unmatched. Per the germline V gene, CDR1 is KGHSH and CDR2 is LQKENI. CDR3 size: 17 residues. CDR3 nucleotide sequence: TGTGCCAGCTCACCCCCGGGACTAGCGGGAGGGGCCTACGAGCAGTACTTC. It yields the protein CASSPPGLAGGAYEQYF.